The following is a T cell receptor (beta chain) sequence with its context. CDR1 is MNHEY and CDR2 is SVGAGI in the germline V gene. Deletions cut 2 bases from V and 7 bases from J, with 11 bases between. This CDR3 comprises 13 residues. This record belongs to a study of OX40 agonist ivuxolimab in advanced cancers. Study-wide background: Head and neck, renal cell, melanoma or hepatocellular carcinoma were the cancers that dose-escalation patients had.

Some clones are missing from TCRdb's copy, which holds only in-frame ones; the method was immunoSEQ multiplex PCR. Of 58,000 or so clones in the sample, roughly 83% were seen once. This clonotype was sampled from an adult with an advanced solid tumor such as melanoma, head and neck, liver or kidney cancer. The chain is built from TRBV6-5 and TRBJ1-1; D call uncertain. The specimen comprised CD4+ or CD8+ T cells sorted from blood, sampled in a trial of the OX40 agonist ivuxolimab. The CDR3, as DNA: TGTGCCAGCAGTTACCCGGGTACCCTTGAAGCTTTCTTT. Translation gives CASSYPGTLEAFF.